Below, 8 T cell receptor beta chains from the same sample are listed, as sequenced in a study of shared clonotypes between healthy human individuals. The table came from immunoSEQ multiplex PCR; TCRdb's copy has only in-frame clones and leaves some out. The repertoire has about 710,000 clones, over 55% of them found once; the top ten carry approximately 1.7%. Input material: memory CD4+ T cells sorted from blood. Subset specified: CD45RA-negative fraction. The receptors shown here come from a woman in her twenties or thirties in good health.

The rearrangement joins TRBV7-9 to TRBJ2-7; D is unresolved. This CDR3 has 15 amino acids. Looked up from germline, CDR1 is SEHNR and CDR2 is FQNEAQ (reference sequence). V was pared by 1 base and J by 5 bases, with 15 bases between. As DNA, the CDR3 is TGTGCCAGCAGCTTAGGGTTCGGCAGTACCAACGAGCAGTACTTC. It codes for CASSLGFGSTNEQYF.

This clone appeared many times. Other DNA sequences in this specimen translate into the identical CDR3. The rearrangement uses TRBV5-1 and TRBJ1-3, with 7 bases that match TRBD1. V shed 4 bases and J 2 bases; nucleotides not matched to a gene: 3. CDR1 and CDR2 from the germline V gene are SGHRS and YFSETQ. The CDR3 loop spans 14 amino acids. This CDR3 reads CASSTGTAGNTIYF. For the CDR3, the DNA is TGCGCCAGCAGCACAGGGACAGCTGGAAACACCATATATTTT.

V and J are TRBV19 and TRBJ2-3, with D unclear. The V gene lost 7 bases and the J gene lost 1 base, with 12 bases spanning the gap. This CDR3 is built from 14 residues. CDR1 is LNHDA and CDR2 is SQIVND in the germline V gene (reference sequence). The CDR3 sequence is CASIDQAGTDTQYF. The CDR3 DNA is TGTGCCAGTATAGATCAGGCTGGCACAGATACGCAGTATTTT.

The chain employs TRBV5-5 and TRBJ2-3; no firm D call. This CDR3 is 13 amino acids long. V was clipped by 2 bases and J by 4 bases, with 8 bases between them. From germline, CDR1 is SGHKS and CDR2 YYEKEE (reference sequence). CDR3 amino acids: CASSFGGADTQYF. Written as DNA, the CDR3 is TGTGCCAGCAGCTTTGGTGGGGCAGATACGCAGTATTTT.

The chain recombines TRBV11-2 with TRBJ2-5; no clear D. Germline V gene lookup returns CDR1 SGHAT and CDR2 FQNNGV. The CDR3 has 13 residues. Between the trimmed V and J ends, which lost 3 bases and 2 bases, there was a span of 7 bases. The CDR3 region has the DNA TGTGCCAGCAGCTTTACGGATCAAGAGACCCAGTACTTC. This sequence encodes CASSFTDQETQYF.

A remark on this clone: One end of the junction does not line up with germline, which may come from a read error. The chain recombines TRBV11-1 with TRBJ2-3; 11 nucleotides agree with TRBD2. This CDR3 region has 14 residues. Germline V gene lookup returns CDR1 SGHAT and CDR2 FQDESV (reference sequence). CDR3 DNA: TGTGCCAGCAGCGTAGCGGGAGGGATGGATACGCAGTATTTT. The encoded protein is CASSVAGGMDTQYF.

The V gene is TRBV7-9, the J gene TRBJ2-5, with D uncertain. The J call is uncertain, as TRBJ2-7 better fits the DNA end. The germline V gene has CDR1 SEHNR and CDR2 FQNEAQ (reference sequence). This CDR3 region has 11 residues. The CDR3 loop reads CASSQYYEQYF. The CDR3 DNA is TGTGCCAGCAGCCAATACTACGAGCAGTACTTC.

The rearrangement uses TRBV19 and TRBJ2-1, with D unclear. This CDR3 contains 15 residues. V lost 8 bases and J 7 bases, leaving 21 bases between the germline ends. Germline values: CDR1 LNHDA, CDR2 SQIVND (reference sequence). The CDR3 here is CASSPQLVVANEQFF. CDR3 nucleotide sequence: TGTGCCAGTTCACCACAGTTGGTGGTGGCGAATGAGCAGTTCTTC. The full variable domain, completed using reference TRBV19 and TRBJ2-1, is DGGITQSPKYLFRKEGQNVTLSCEQNLNHDAMYWYRQDPGQGLRLIYYSQIVNDFQKGDIAEGYSVSREKKESFPLTVTSAQKNPTAFYLCASSPQLVVANEQFFGPGTRLTVL.